This TCR beta chain is from a study of CD8+ T cells in alopecia areata. For the study at large: Twice a day, 5 to 10 mg of oral tofacitinib was administered to treated patients.

The treatment was: oral pan-JAK inhibitor, 5-10 mg twice daily. Reverse transcription of extracted RNA yielded cDNA, which provided the sequencing template. Sequencing used immunoSEQ multiplex PCR; TCRdb keeps in-frame clones, though not all of them. The repertoire holds hundreds of thousands of clones, approximately 72% seen once, with 0.95% to 1.5% in the top ten. This CDR3 has 15 amino acids. CDR1 is SGHVS and CDR2 is FNYEAQ in the germline V gene. Between the trimmed V and J ends, which lost 1 base and 4 bases, there was a span of 11 bases. The TCR comes from a human donor with alopecia areata. This chain connects TRBV7-6 to TRBJ1-5, with unresolved D. The sequenced sample was CD4+ T cells sorted from blood, obtained between weeks 44 and 45, from a patient treated with tofacitinib. The CDR3 DNA is TGTGCCAGCAGCTTAGAGACTCTTAGGAATCAGCCCCAGCATTTT. Its protein is CASSLETLRNQPQHF.